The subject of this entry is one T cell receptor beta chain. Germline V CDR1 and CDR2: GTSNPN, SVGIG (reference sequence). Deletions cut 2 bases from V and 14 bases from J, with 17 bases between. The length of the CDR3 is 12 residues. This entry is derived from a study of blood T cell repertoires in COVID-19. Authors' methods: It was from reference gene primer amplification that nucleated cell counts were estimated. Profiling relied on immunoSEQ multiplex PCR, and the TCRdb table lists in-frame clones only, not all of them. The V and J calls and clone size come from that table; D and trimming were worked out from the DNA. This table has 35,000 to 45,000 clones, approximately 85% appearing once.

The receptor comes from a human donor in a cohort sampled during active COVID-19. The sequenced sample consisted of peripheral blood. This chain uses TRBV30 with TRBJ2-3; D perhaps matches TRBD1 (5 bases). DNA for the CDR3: TGTGCCTGGAGTAGCCCCGGTCCAACAGGGTATTTT. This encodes CAWSSPGPTGYF.